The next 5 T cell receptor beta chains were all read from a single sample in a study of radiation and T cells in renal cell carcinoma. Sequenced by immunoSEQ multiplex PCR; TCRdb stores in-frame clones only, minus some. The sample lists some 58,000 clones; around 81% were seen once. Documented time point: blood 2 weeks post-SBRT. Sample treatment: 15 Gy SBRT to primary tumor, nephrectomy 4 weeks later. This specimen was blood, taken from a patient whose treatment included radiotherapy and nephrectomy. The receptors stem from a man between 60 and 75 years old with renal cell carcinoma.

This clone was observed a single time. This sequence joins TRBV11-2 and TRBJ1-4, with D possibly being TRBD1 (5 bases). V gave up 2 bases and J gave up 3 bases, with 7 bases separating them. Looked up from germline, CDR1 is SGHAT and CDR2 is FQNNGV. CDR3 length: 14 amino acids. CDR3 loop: CASSLYRPNEKLFF. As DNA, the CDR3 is TGTGCCAGCAGCTTATACAGGCCTAATGAAAAACTGTTTTTT.

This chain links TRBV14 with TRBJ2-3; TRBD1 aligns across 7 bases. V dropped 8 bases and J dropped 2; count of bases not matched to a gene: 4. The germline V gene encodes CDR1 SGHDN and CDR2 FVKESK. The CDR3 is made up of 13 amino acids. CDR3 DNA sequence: TGTGCCAGCCGGACAGGACTCACAGATACGCAGTATTTT. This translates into CASRTGLTDTQYF.

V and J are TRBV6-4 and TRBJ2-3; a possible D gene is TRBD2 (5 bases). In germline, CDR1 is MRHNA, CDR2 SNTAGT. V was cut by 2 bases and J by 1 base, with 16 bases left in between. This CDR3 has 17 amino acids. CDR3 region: CASSDGSGNWGTDTQYF. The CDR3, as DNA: TGTGCCAGCAGTGACGGTTCGGGAAACTGGGGCACAGATACGCAGTATTTT.

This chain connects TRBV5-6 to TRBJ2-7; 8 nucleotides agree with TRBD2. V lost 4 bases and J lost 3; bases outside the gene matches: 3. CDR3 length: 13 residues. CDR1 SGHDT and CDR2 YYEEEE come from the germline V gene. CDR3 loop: CASSPGGGYEQYV. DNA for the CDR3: TGTGCCAGCAGCCCCGGGGGGGGCTACGAGCAGTACGTC.

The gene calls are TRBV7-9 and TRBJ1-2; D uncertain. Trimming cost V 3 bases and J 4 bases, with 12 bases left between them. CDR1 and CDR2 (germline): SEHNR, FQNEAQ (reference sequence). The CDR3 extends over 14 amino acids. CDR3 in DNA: TGTGCCAGCAGCTTTTCGGGCAGCCCCTATGGCTACACCTTC. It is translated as CASSFSGSPYGYTF.